This entry lists 5 T cell receptor beta chains sequenced from one sample in a study of blood T cell repertoires in COVID-19. Assay used: immunoSEQ multiplex PCR; TCRdb lists only in-frame clones, some missing. The sample holds 70,000 to 85,000 clones, approximately 82% seen once. The sequenced material came from peripheral blood. These receptors were collected from a human donor in a cohort sampled during active COVID-19.

The J gene is TRBJ2-7, the V gene TRBV7-8, with D possibly TRBD2 on 5 matching bases. The CDR3 contains 11 residues. Trimming removed 5 bases from V and 6 bases from J, with 8 bases in between. Germline CDR1 is SGHVS and CDR2 is FQNEAQ. The CDR3 reads CASSRRGEQYF. Written as DNA, the CDR3 is TGTGCCAGCAGCCGCCGGGGCGAGCAGTACTTC. Together with reference TRBV7-8 and TRBJ2-7, the CDR3 gives the full variable domain: GAGVSQSPRYKVAKRGQDVALRCDPISGHVSLFWYQQALGQGPEFLTYFQNEAQLDKSGLPSDRFFAERPEGSVSTLKIQRTQQEDSAVYLCASSRRGEQYFGPGTRLTVT.

The CDR3 sequence is CASSFRQDEQFF. CDR3 DNA sequence: TGTGCCAGCAGTTTTCGGCAGGATGAGCAGTTCTTC. The chain joins TRBV28 to TRBJ2-1; D is uncertain. This CDR3 has 12 residues. CDR1 is MDHEN and CDR2 is SYDVKM in the germline V gene. V lost 3 bases and J 8 bases, leaving 8 bases between the germline ends.

The rearrangement uses TRBV7-9 and TRBJ1-5, with 9 bases fitting TRBD1. CDR3 length: 16 amino acids. J lost 5 bases, V lost 5 bases, and 10 bases had no gene match. Germline lookup yields CDR1 SEHNR and CDR2 FQNEAQ (reference sequence). DNA for the CDR3: TGTGCCAGCAGCCCTACCGGGGACAGGGCCGATCAGCCCCAGCATTTT. This sequence encodes CASSPTGDRADQPQHF.

The genes are TRBV5-1 and TRBJ2-3, with 12 bases lining up with TRBD2. Losses at the gene ends were 4 bases for V and 3 bases for J; bases not matched to a gene: 6. This CDR3 spans 16 amino acids. The germline CDR1 and CDR2 sequences are SGHRS and YFSETQ. DNA for the CDR3: TGCGCCAGCAGCGCCGGACTAGCGGGGTCGACAGATACGCAGTATTTT. Its translation is CASSAGLAGSTDTQYF.

This clone turned up a few times. The J gene is TRBJ1-6, the V gene TRBV2; D is ambiguous. Deletions cut 1 base from V and 6 bases from J, with 7 bases between. The germline CDR1 and CDR2 sequences are SNHLY and FYNNEI. This CDR3 contains 14 residues. CDR3 loop: CASSEGRTNSPLHF. In nucleotides, the CDR3 is TGTGCCAGCAGTGAAGGCAGAACTAATTCACCCCTCCACTTT.